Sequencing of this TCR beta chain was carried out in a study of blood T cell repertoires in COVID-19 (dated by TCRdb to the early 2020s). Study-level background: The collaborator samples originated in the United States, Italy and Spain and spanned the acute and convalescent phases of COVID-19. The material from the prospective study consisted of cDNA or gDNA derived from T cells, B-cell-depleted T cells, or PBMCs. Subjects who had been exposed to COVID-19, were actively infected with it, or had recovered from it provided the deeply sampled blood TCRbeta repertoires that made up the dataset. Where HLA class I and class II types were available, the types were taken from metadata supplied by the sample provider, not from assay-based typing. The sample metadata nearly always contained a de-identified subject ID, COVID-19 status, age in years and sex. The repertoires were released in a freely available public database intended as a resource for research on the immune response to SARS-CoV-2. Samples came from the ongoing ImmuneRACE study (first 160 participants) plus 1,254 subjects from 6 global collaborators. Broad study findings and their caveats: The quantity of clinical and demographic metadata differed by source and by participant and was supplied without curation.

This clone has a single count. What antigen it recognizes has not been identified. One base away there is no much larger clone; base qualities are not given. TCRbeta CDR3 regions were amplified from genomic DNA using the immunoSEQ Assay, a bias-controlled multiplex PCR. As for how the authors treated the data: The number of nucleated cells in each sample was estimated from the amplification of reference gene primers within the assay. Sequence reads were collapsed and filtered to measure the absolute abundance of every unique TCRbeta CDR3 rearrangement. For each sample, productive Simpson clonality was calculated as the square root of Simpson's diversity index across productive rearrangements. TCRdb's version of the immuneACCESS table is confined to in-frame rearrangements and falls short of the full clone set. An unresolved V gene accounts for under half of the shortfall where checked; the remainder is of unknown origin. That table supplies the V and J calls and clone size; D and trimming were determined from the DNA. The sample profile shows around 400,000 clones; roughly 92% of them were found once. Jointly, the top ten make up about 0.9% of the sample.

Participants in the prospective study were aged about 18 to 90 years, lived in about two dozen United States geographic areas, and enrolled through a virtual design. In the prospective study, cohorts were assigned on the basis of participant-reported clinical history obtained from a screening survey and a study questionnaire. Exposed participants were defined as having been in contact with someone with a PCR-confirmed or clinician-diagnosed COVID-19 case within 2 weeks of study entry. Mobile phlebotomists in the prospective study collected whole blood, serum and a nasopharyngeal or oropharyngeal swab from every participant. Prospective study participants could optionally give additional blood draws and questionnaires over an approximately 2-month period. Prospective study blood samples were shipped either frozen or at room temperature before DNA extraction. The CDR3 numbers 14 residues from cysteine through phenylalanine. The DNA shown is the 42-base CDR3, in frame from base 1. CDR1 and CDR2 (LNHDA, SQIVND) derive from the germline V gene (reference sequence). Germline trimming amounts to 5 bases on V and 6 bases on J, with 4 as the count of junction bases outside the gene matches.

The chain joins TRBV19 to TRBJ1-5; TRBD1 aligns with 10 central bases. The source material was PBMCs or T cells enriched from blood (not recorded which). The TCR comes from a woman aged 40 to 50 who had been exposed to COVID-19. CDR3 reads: CASSADRGPQPQHF. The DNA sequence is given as TGTGCCAGTAGTGCCGACAGGGGGCCTCAGCCCCAGCATTTT.